This paragraph covers one T cell receptor (beta chain) sequence. The data were obtained in a study of blood T cell repertoires in COVID-19. Only in-frame clones appear in the TCRdb table, and some are missing; sequencing was by immunoSEQ multiplex PCR. The sample lists 130,000 to 150,000 clones; 80% to 90% were seen once. Per the germline V gene, CDR1 is GTSNPN and CDR2 is SVGIG (reference sequence). Trimming stripped 2 bases from V and 3 bases from J, with 11 bases between. This CDR3 region has 14 residues. The TCR originated in a woman aged 45 to 65 with acute or convalescent COVID-19. The specimen sequenced was peripheral blood. V gene TRBV30 combines with J gene TRBJ1-5; D may be TRBD1 (6 bases). CDR3 in amino acids: CAWSIGTINQPQHF. The CDR3 region has the DNA TGTGCCTGGAGTATCGGGACAATCAATCAGCCCCAGCATTTT.